These 10 T cell receptor beta chains were all obtained from the same sample, sequenced in a study of T cell responses to AZD1222 COVID-19 vaccine. The data were produced by immunoSEQ multiplex PCR, yet TCRdb's version contains in-frame clones alone and is incomplete. The sample includes 130,000 to 150,000 clones, around 83% seen only once; the top ten take about 4%. The starting material was peripheral blood, obtained on day 0 of MenACWY control vaccination. The source of these receptors is an adult in good health.

Concerning this clone: The junction departs from germline at one end; a sequencing error may be responsible. The chain links TRBV18 to TRBJ2-3, with 10 bases identical to TRBD2. Germline CDR1 KGHSH, CDR2 LQKENI. This CDR3 comprises 18 residues. CDR3 region: CASSAPGLAWSHTDTQYF. The CDR3 nucleotides are TGTGCCAGCTCAGCACCGGGACTAGCGTGGTCACACACAGATACGCAGTATTTT.

A single count supports this clone. The CDR3 loop is CASSSQYNEQFF. The CDR3 coding sequence is TGCGCCAGCAGCTCACAGTACAATGAGCAGTTCTTC. This rearrangement joins TRBV10-1 to TRBJ2-1, with D unresolved. This CDR3 is 12 amino acids long. Germline lookup yields CDR1 WNHNN and CDR2 SYGVQD (reference sequence). V shed 6 bases and J shed 4 bases, with 7 bases lying between them.

The chain recombines TRBV28 with TRBJ1-6, with 7 bases fitting TRBD1. With 8 bases clipped from V and 12 bases from J, the junction kept 1 base outside the gene matches. The CDR3 loop spans 10 amino acids. Germline CDR1 and CDR2: MDHEN and SYDVKM. CDR3 loop: CASGDRPLHF. In DNA, the CDR3 is TGTGCCAGCGGGGACAGACCCCTCCACTTT.

The rearrangement links TRBV7-9 to TRBJ1-4, with TRBD1 as a possible D gene (5 bases). The ends were cut back, 5 bases at V and 3 bases at J, with 13 bases in the middle. Germline lookup yields CDR1 SEHNR and CDR2 FQNEAQ (reference sequence). The CDR3 runs to 15 residues. Here the CDR3 DNA reads TGTGCCAGCAGCGTTCGGGGGGTTCCTAATGAAAAACTGTTTTTT. Translation: CASSVRGVPNEKLFF.

The chain combines TRBV5-1 with TRBJ2-5; the D is unclear. V lost 0 bases and J lost 5, with 17 bases in between. Per germline, CDR1 SGHRS and CDR2 YFSETQ. The CDR3 is made up of 16 amino acids. This CDR3 reads CASSLGVGEGWETQYF. In DNA form, the CDR3 reads TGCGCCAGCAGCTTGGGAGTTGGGGAAGGTTGGGAGACCCAGTACTTC.

The chain carries TRBV6-5 and TRBJ2-7, with TRBD1 identical over 10 bases. Germline-derived CDR1 and CDR2 are MNHEY and SVGAGI. With 5 bases clipped from V and 4 bases from J, the junction kept 8 bases outside the gene matches. The CDR3 has 15 amino acids. The CDR3 nucleotides are TGTGCCAGCAGTACTCGGGACAGGGGCGTTTACGAGCAGTACGTC. Amino acids: CASSTRDRGVYEQYV.

In this sample, this clone turned up a few times. The V call is TRBV6-5, the J call TRBJ1-2; possibly TRBD1 for D (5 bases). Trimming took off 8 bases at V and 2 bases at J, with 18 bases between the two ends. The CDR3 sequence is 15 residues long. Germline CDR1 MNHEY, CDR2 SVGAGI. CDR3 loop: CASCKLRDQNYGYTF. DNA for the CDR3: TGTGCCAGCTGTAAACTCCGGGACCAAAACTATGGCTACACCTTC.

The chain combines TRBV6-5 with TRBJ1-2; 9 bases are shared with TRBD1. V lost 6 bases to trimming and J lost 6 bases; unmatched junction nucleotides: 5. The germline V gene has CDR1 MNHEY and CDR2 SVGAGI. The CDR3 extends over 13 amino acids. The CDR3 sequence: CASSPDRGHGYTF. The DNA for the CDR3 is TGTGCCAGCAGCCCGGACAGGGGTCATGGCTACACCTTC.

The V and J genes are TRBV6-4 and TRBJ1-2; no clear D. This CDR3 spans 15 amino acids. From germline, CDR1 is MRHNA and CDR2 SNTAGT. V was cut by 4 bases and J by 2 bases, with 14 bases left in between. CDR3 sequence: CASSANSGMNYGYTF. Written as DNA, the CDR3 is TGTGCCAGCAGTGCTAACAGTGGAATGAACTATGGCTACACCTTC.

This clone was counted a few times. The genes are TRBV5-4 and TRBJ2-3, with unresolved D. Trimming pared 3 bases from V and 4 bases from J, leaving 6 bases between. This CDR3 region has 12 residues. Germline CDR1 reads SGHNT; CDR2 reads YYREEE (reference sequence). CDR3 loop: CASSSAADTQYF. The CDR3 bases are TGTGCCAGCAGCTCCGCGGCAGATACGCAGTATTTT.